Listed below are T cell receptor beta chains from one sample, sequenced in a study of shared clonotypes between healthy human individuals. The data were produced by immunoSEQ multiplex PCR, yet TCRdb's version contains in-frame clones alone and is incomplete. Of about 2.1 million clones in the sample, about 92% were seen once. Sequenced: naive CD8+ T cells from PBMCs. The receptor set was obtained from a man between 18 and 35 years old in good health. Some clones in this sample may be carry-over from other donors' samples. Each CDR3 is given with its conserved first and last residue. A D gene is named only where the DNA matches it firmly. Not all rows give a size; the values are once, few, many and, for expanded clones, a class.

clone_size d_call j_call v_call cdr3_nt cdr3_aa
. . TRBJ2-3 TRBV7-2 TGTGCCAGCAGCCCCCGCGGGGAGTCATCAGATACGCAGTATTTT CASSPRGESSDTQYF
. . TRBJ2-6 TRBV11-1 TGTGCCAGCAGCCAAGGACGGTCCTCTGGGGCCAACGTCCTGACTTTC CASSQGRSSGANVLTF
. . TRBJ1-1 TRBV29-1 TGCAGCGTTGGGGATCGGGGAGGGTTTCCTGAAGCTTTCTTT CSVGDRGGFPEAFF
. TRBD2 TRBJ2-1 TRBV7-9 TGTGCCAGCTACGGGGGACTAGCGGTCCACAATGAGCAGTTCTTC CASYGGLAVHNEQFF
. TRBD1 TRBJ2-1 TRBV19 TGTGCCAGTACTCCCCCGGGACAGGGTACCTACAATGAGCAGTTCTTC CASTPPGQGTYNEQFF
. . TRBJ2-5 TRBV28 TGTGCCAGCAGTAACGGGCCTGGGGAGACCCAGTACTTC CASSNGPGETQYF
. TRBD2 TRBJ2-7 TRBV15 TGTGCCACCAGCACTCGGGACTATTACGAGCAGTACTTC CATSTRDYYEQYF
. TRBD1 TRBJ2-2 TRBV28 TGTGCCATTCCGGGACAGGGATTTTCCGGGGAGCTGTTTTTT CAIPGQGFSGELFF
. TRBD1 TRBJ2-7 TRBV6-1 TGTGCCAGCAGTGATGGGACAGGCTTCTTCGAGCAGTACTTC CASSDGTGFFEQYF
. . TRBJ2-7 TRBV6-7 TGTGCCAGCAGTCACTCCTTTTCCGCGCTGTCCTACGAGCAGTACTTC CASSHSFSALSYEQYF
. . TRBJ2-5 TRBV19 TGTGCCAGTAGTATAGACTTCTCCAGGTACCAAGAGACCCAGTACTTC CASSIDFSRYQETQYF
. TRBD1 TRBJ2-7 TRBV9 TGTGCCAGCAGCCCGACAGGGAGCCACGAGCAGTACTTC CASSPTGSHEQYF
. . TRBJ2-3 TRBV6-6 TGTGCCAGCAGTTACTCGAGGCCAGATACGCAGTATTTT CASSYSRPDTQYF
once . TRBJ2-3 TRBV29-1 TGCAGCGTTGGAGGCACAGATACGCAGTATTTT CSVGGTDTQYF
. . TRBJ2-7 TRBV27 TGTGCCAGCAGTCCCCTGGGAGCGGTCACCTACGAGCAGTACTTC CASSPLGAVTYEQYF
. TRBD1 TRBJ1-1 TRBV27 TGTGCCATCGGGACAGGGGGCTTCGGGACTGAAGCTTTCTTT CAIGTGGFGTEAFF
. . TRBJ1-2 TRBV10-3 TGTGCCATCAGTGAGTCTACGGACAAGGCCTCTCTCTATGGCTACACCTTC CAISESTDKASLYGYTF
. TRBD1 TRBJ2-1 TRBV9 TGTGCCAGCAGCTATATACAGGGGAATGAGCAGTTCTTC CASSYIQGNEQFF
once . TRBJ2-3 TRBV27 TGTGCCAGCATGGCTCTCACAGATACGCAGTATTTT CASMALTDTQYF
. . TRBJ2-1 TRBV27 TGTGCCAGCAGTTTAAGGGCCACAGGGACGGTTGAGCAGTTCTTC CASSLRATGTVEQFF
. TRBD2 TRBJ2-3 TRBV19 TGTGCCAGTAGTATGACGGAGGCGGGAGGGCCCGATACGCAGTATTTT CASSMTEAGGPDTQYF
once TRBD2 TRBJ2-1 TRBV5-6 TGTGCCAGCAGCTTGGCTAGCGGGACAACCAATGAGCAGTTCTTC CASSLASGTTNEQFF
. . TRBJ1-1 TRBV7-9 TGTGCCAGCAGCTTAGGGGCGGCGTTTGAAGCTTTCTTT CASSLGAAFEAFF
once . TRBJ1-2 TRBV4-3 TGCGCCAGCACCCCGGCATGGTACGAGACGGGGGCTTTCGACTATGGCTACACCTTC CASTPAWYETGAFDYGYTF
. . TRBJ2-1 TRBV6-5 TGTGCCAGCAGCCCAGGGGCGGATGAGCAGTTCTTC CASSPGADEQFF
. . TRBJ1-5 TRBV28 TGTGCCAGCAGTTGGGGGAGAAATGATCCAAATGGTCCCCAGCATTTT CASSWGRNDPNGPQHF
once . TRBJ2-7 TRBV4-2 TGTGCCAGCAGCCAAGATCCAACAGGTCAGAGCTCCTACGAGCAGTACTTC CASSQDPTGQSSYEQYF
few . TRBJ1-1 TRBV5-4 TGTGCCAGCAGCTCCGGGGTGGATGAAGCTTTCTTT CASSSGVDEAFF
. TRBD1 TRBJ1-2 TRBV28 TGTGCCAGCAGCCACAGGGGGCATGGCTACACCTTC CASSHRGHGYTF
once . TRBJ1-5 TRBV2 TGTGCCAGCAGTAACAGGGCTGAAGGCAATCAGCCCCAGCATTTT CASSNRAEGNQPQHF
. . TRBJ2-1 TRBV4-2 TGTGCCAGCAGCCAAGCCTGGACAGATTACAATGAGCAGTTCTTC CASSQAWTDYNEQFF
. . TRBJ2-7 TRBV27 TGTGCCAGCAGTTTAGTTGGGACCACTGCCTACGAGCAGTACTTC CASSLVGTTAYEQYF
. . TRBJ1-4 TRBV7-2 TGTGCCAGCAGCTCCAGACAGGCTAATGAAAAACTGTTTTTT CASSSRQANEKLFF
. TRBD1 TRBJ1-4 TRBV9 TGTGCCAGCAGCGGGTCCGGGACAGGGAAAGAAAAACTGTTTTTT CASSGSGTGKEKLFF
. TRBD1 TRBJ2-3 TRBV7-6 TGTGCCAGCAGCCCCCGGGACAGGGGAGTTGGCAGCACAGATACGCAGTATTTT CASSPRDRGVGSTDTQYF
. . TRBJ1-5 TRBV28 TGTGCCAGCAGTTTCCGTGAGGGGAGCAATCAGCCCCAGCATTTT CASSFREGSNQPQHF
. TRBD1 TRBJ2-7 TRBV7-9 TGTGCCAGCAGCTTAGGTCAGGGGGTTTACGAGCAGTACTTC CASSLGQGVYEQYF
. . TRBJ2-4 TRBV7-8 TGTGCCAGCAGCTTTAACCAGGGCCTGGGGAACATTCAGTACTTC CASSFNQGLGNIQYF
once TRBD1 TRBJ2-4 TRBV19 TGTGCCAGACGTACGACAGGGGGCAAAAACATTCAGTACTTC CARRTTGGKNIQYF
. . TRBJ2-7 TRBV18 TGTGCCAGCTCACCTTCGCGGTTTAATGGCGACGAGCAGTACTTC CASSPSRFNGDEQYF
. . TRBJ1-5 TRBV9 TGTGCCAGCAGCGTACAACCGCCCAGACCCATGAAGCCCCAGCATTTT CASSVQPPRPMKPQHF
. . TRBJ1-2 TRBV4-3 TGCGCCAGCAGCCACGCCCTGGACAGCTATGGCTACACCTTC CASSHALDSYGYTF